These 25 T cell receptor beta chains were sequenced from one sample in a study of molecular identifiers for immune sequencing clone quantification. TCRdb redid the calling of the PCR reads with MiXCR, one entry per CDR3 protein. Among hundreds of thousands of distinct CDR3 sequences listed, approximately 24% were seen once. Sequences were obtained from naive CD8+ T cells from blood, with Jurkat cell RNA spiked in. Subset given: FACS-sorted CD8+CD4-CCR7+CD45RA+ naive T cells. Every receptor here comes from a human donor in good health. Some libraries in this study had Jurkat cell RNA spiked in.

This clonotype has ten or more counts. The rearrangement links TRBV12-5 to TRBJ2-7, with D possibly being TRBD1 or TRBD2 (5 bases each). Trimming stripped 7 bases from V and 4 bases from J, with 17 bases between. This CDR3 spans 14 amino acids. CDR1 and CDR2 from the germline V gene are LGHNT and FRNRAP. The CDR3 region is CASAPPGTPYEQYF. CDR3 bases: TGTGCTAGTGCCCCGCCAGGGACCCCTTACGAGCAGTACTTC.

This clonotype was counted a few times. The chain carries TRBV6-2 or TRBV6-3 and TRBJ2-7, with TRBD2 identical over 8 bases. The length of the CDR3 is 15 residues. The germline V gene encodes CDR1 MNHEY and CDR2 SVGEGT. The ends lost 2 bases at V and 4 bases at J; junction bases unmatched: 7. Here the CDR3 DNA reads TGTGCCAGCAGTTACCCTACTAGCGGCGTTTACGAGCAGTACTTC. Translated, it gives CASSYPTSGVYEQYF.

Remarks on this clonotype: At one end the junction does not follow the germline gene, possibly because of a read error. The chain is built from TRBV9 and TRBJ1-6, with D perhaps TRBD1 (6 bases). This CDR3 comprises 16 residues. Per the germline V gene, CDR1 is SGDLS and CDR2 is YYNGEE. CDR3 loop: CASGARGRSYSSPLHF. The CDR3 nucleotides read TGTGCCAGCGGCGCCAGGGGTCGCTCCTATAGTTCACCCCTCCACTTT. Supplemented by reference TRBV9 and TRBJ1-6, the full variable domain reads DSGVTQTPKHLITATGQRVTLRCSPRSGDLSVYWYQQSLDQGLQFLIQYYNGEERAKGNILERFSAQQFPDLHSELNLSSLELGDSALYFCASGARGRSYSSPLHFGNGTRLTVT.

This clonotype was counted a few times. The V and J genes are TRBV6-1 and TRBJ2-5, with D perhaps given as TRBD1 or TRBD2 (5 bases each). Per germline, CDR1 MNHNS and CDR2 SASEGT. CDR3 size: 15 residues. Trimming cost V 1 base and J 2 bases, with 11 bases left between them. CDR3 sequence (DNA): TGTGCCAGCAGTGAAGGACGGGGCTTACAAGAGACCCAGTACTTC. Protein product: CASSEGRGLQETQYF.

As to this clonotype: The junction and the germline gene differ at one end; a read error may be behind it. The rearrangement joins TRBV18 to TRBJ1-5; D is undetermined. The CDR3 runs 14 residues. Germline V gives CDR1 KGHSH, CDR2 LQKENI. The chain's CDR3 is CARSPPSYNQPQHF. CDR3 nucleotides: TGTGCCCGCTCACCACCGAGTTACAATCAGCCCCAGCATTTT.

This clonotype was counted between two and nine times. This sequence joins TRBV28 and TRBJ1-5; a weak D match, TRBD1 (5 bases). This CDR3 region has 14 residues. Germline V gene sequence: CDR1 MDHEN, CDR2 SYDVKM. Trimming removed 3 bases at V and 6 bases at J, with 12 bases between. In DNA form, the CDR3 reads TGTGCCAGCAGTTTTAGACAGAATGCTCAGCCCCAGCATTTT. Protein product: CASSFRQNAQPQHF. Full variable domain (remainder filled in from reference TRBV28 and TRBJ1-5): DVKVTQSSRYLVKRTGEKVFLECVQDMDHENMFWYRQDPGLGLRLIYFSYDVKMKEKGDIPEGYSVSREKKERFSLILESASTNQTSMYLCASSFRQNAQPQHFGDGTRLSIL.

The chain uses TRBV12-3 or TRBV12-4 and TRBJ1-5, with D unresolved. With 4 bases removed from V and 4 bases from J, the gap between germline ends came to 11 bases. There are 14 residues in the CDR3. The CDR3 loop reads CASSSWGLNQPQHF. CDR3 DNA sequence: TGTGCCAGCAGTTCATGGGGATTGAATCAGCCCCAGCATTTT.

V usage is TRBV29-1 and J usage is TRBJ2-1, with D possibly matching TRBD1 (5 bases). CDR1 is SQVTM, CDR2 ANQGSEA, per germline. CDR3 size: 13 residues. V lost 6 bases and J 4 bases, leaving 13 bases between the germline ends. The CDR3 sequence: CSVGIRGYNEQFF. CDR3 sequence (DNA): TGCAGCGTGGGAATAAGGGGTTACAATGAGCAGTTCTTC.

This clonotype was counted at least ten times. V usage is TRBV13 and J usage is TRBJ2-2; tentative D call: TRBD2 (5 bases). V lost 3 bases and J lost 0, with 11 bases in between. In germline, CDR1 is PRHDT, CDR2 FYEKMQ (reference sequence). This CDR3 is built from 16 residues. The CDR3 DNA is TGTGCCAGCAGCTTTGTTACTAGTACGAACACCGGGGAGCTGTTTTTT. It is translated as CASSFVTSTNTGELFF.

In its sample, this clonotype was seen many times. The rearrangement uses TRBV7-9 and TRBJ2-2; unclear D gene. The CDR3 loop spans 15 amino acids. The ends were cut back, 5 bases at V and 2 bases at J, with 12 bases in the middle. Germline CDR1 and CDR2: SEHNR and FQNEAQ (reference sequence). The CDR3 reads CASSHSTGNTGELFF. CDR3 bases: TGTGCCAGCAGCCACAGTACGGGTAACACCGGGGAGCTGTTTTTT.

To note about this clonotype: Sequence at one end of the junction differs from germline and may be a read error. The chain joins TRBV27 to TRBJ2-3; TRBD2 aligns across 7 bases. The V gene's germline CDR1 is MNHEY and CDR2 SMNVEV (reference sequence). CDR3 length: 15 residues. CDR3 amino acids: CVSSLGGYQGDTQYF. The CDR3 DNA reads as TGTGTCAGCAGTCTGGGAGGGTATCAGGGAGATACGCAGTATTTT.

The gene calls are TRBV7-2 and TRBJ2-7; TRBD2 might be the D (5 bases). The germline V and J ends were trimmed by 3 bases and 4 bases, with 13 bases remaining between them. CDR1 is SGHTA and CDR2 is FQGNSA in the germline V gene. CDR3 length equals 14 residues. CDR3 nucleotide sequence: TGTGCCAGCAGCTTTACTGGGAGTAGATACGAGCAGTACTTC. Translating it yields CASSFTGSRYEQYF.

The J gene is TRBJ2-2, the V gene TRBV18; 9 nucleotides align to TRBD1. V trimming: 3 bases; J trimming: 3 bases; junction bases outside the gene matches: 8. The CDR3 length is 17 residues. Germline CDR1 is KGHSH and CDR2 is LQKENI. CDR3: CASSPSPGQGDTGELFF. In DNA, the CDR3 is TGTGCCAGCTCACCTTCTCCGGGACAGGGTGACACCGGGGAGCTGTTTTTT.

Concerning this clonotype: A much bigger clone sits one base away, suggesting this may be a read error. The J gene is TRBJ2-3, the V gene TRBV10-3, with D tentatively TRBD2 (6 bases). Trimming cost V 4 bases and J 2 bases, with 13 bases left between them. Germline CDR1 ENHRY, CDR2 SYGVKD. The CDR3 runs 15 residues. Written as DNA, the CDR3 is TGTGCCATCAGTGTCCCTAGCGACTCCACAGATACGCAGTATTTT. Encoded protein: CAISVPSDSTDTQYF.

The CDR3 loop reads CASSLSGRQETQYF. The CDR3 DNA sequence: TGTGCCAGCAGTTTAAGTGGGAGGCAAGAGACCCAGTACTTC. The chain links TRBV27 to TRBJ2-5; perhaps TRBD2 as D (6 bases). Germline CDR1 is MNHEY and CDR2 is SMNVEV (reference sequence). Trimming left V 2 bases short and J 2 bases short, with 9 bases between. The CDR3 contains 14 residues.

The chain recombines TRBV4-2 with TRBJ1-1; 10 nucleotides agree with TRBD1. The germline CDR1 and CDR2 sequences are LGHNA and YNFKEQ. The ends lost 3 bases at V and 2 bases at J; junction bases unmatched: 6. The CDR3 runs 16 residues. CDR3 DNA: TGTGCCAGCAGCCACGGGACAGGGGACATAAACACTGAAGCTTTCTTT. It encodes CASSHGTGDINTEAFF.

This clonotype was counted between two and nine times. The V gene is TRBV10-3, the J gene TRBJ1-1, with D possibly being TRBD1 (6 bases). Trimming took off 4 bases at V and 0 bases at J, with 24 bases between the two ends. CDR3 size: 19 residues. Germline assignment: CDR1 ENHRY and CDR2 SYGVKD. CDR3 sequence reads: CAISGIPLQQGMMNTEAFF. CDR3 in DNA: TGTGCCATCAGTGGAATACCCCTCCAACAGGGAATGATGAACACTGAAGCTTTCTTT.

This clonotype was seen repeatedly, ten times or more. This chain joins TRBV4-1 and TRBJ1-5; no firm D call. Germline V lookup: CDR1 MGHRA, CDR2 YSYEKL. The CDR3 length is 15 residues. V lost 1 base and J 3 bases, leaving 10 bases between the germline ends. The CDR3 DNA reads as TGCGCCAGCAGCCAAGGTCTTTACATCAATCAGCCCCAGCATTTT. Protein product: CASSQGLYINQPQHF.

This clonotype came up a few times. The rearrangement links TRBV14 to TRBJ2-7; 7 bases map to TRBD1. Germline V lookup: CDR1 SGHDN, CDR2 FVKESK. The junction had 11 bases not matched to a gene; V was cut back by 7 bases and J by 2 bases. The CDR3 length is 15 residues. CDR3 sequence (DNA): TGTGCCAGCAACTACTCCGGGACAGTAACCTACGAGCAGTACTTC. It encodes CASNYSGTVTYEQYF.

The rearrangement uses TRBV28 and TRBJ2-1, with 11 nucleotides matching TRBD1. V was pared by 5 bases and J by 9 bases, with 6 bases of the junction left unmatched. Per germline, CDR1 MDHEN and CDR2 SYDVKM. The CDR3 consists of 14 residues. CDR3 amino acids: CASSPPGTGGEQFF. In DNA, the CDR3 is TGTGCCAGCAGTCCGCCCGGGACAGGGGGTGAGCAGTTCTTC.

This chain joins TRBV19 and TRBJ2-7, with TRBD1 matching 9 bases. This CDR3 comprises 13 residues. The germline gives CDR1 LNHDA, CDR2 SQIVND (reference sequence). V shed 5 bases and J 5 bases; nucleotides not matched to a gene: 4. DNA of the CDR3: TGTGCCAGTAGTCCAAGGACAGGGGACGAGCAGTACTTC. Its translation: CASSPRTGDEQYF.

At least ten counts were recorded for this clonotype. The gene calls are TRBV19 and TRBJ1-6; D is undetermined. The CDR3 is made up of 12 amino acids. CDR1 and CDR2 (germline): LNHDA, SQIVND (reference sequence). Trimming left V 3 bases short and J 11 bases short, with 8 bases between. The CDR3 coding sequence is TGTGCCAGTAGTATTGGAGATACACCCCTCCACTTT. Its translation is CASSIGDTPLHF.

The chain couples TRBV12-3 or TRBV12-4 to TRBJ2-1; D possibly corresponds to TRBD2 (6 bases). Trimming stripped 5 bases from V and 5 bases from J, with 13 bases between. The CDR3 spans 14 residues. In DNA form, the CDR3 reads TGTGCCAGCAGTGGGTGGGAGGACCACAATGAGCAGTTCTTC. It is translated as CASSGWEDHNEQFF.

In this sample, this clonotype turned up a few times. The J gene is TRBJ1-6, the V gene TRBV20-1, with D unresolved. CDR3 length: 15 residues. The germline CDR1 and CDR2 sequences are DFQATT and SNEGSKA (reference sequence). Trimming took off 4 bases at V and 8 bases at J, with 18 bases between the two ends. The CDR3: CSANPPGLGDSPLHF. In DNA, the CDR3 is TGCAGTGCTAACCCCCCCGGACTGGGAGATTCACCCCTCCACTTT.

This clonotype was counted at least ten times. The rearrangement uses TRBV12-3 or TRBV12-4 and TRBJ2-5, with 10 bases lining up with TRBD1. This CDR3 has 14 amino acids. J was trimmed by 5 bases and V by 4 bases; bases with no gene match: 4. As DNA, the CDR3 is TGTGCCAGCAGTTCCGGGACAGGGGATGAGACCCAGTACTTC. It yields the protein CASSSGTGDETQYF.